This T cell receptor beta chain is drawn from a study of T cell responses to AZD1222 COVID-19 vaccine. Study-level findings and limits: Clonal diversity may have been underestimated, and the donors were mostly white British, with more females than males. Baseline serology detected seropositivity in only five to seven AZD1222 recipients.

With regard to this clone: As yet, its antigen is unknown.

Using immunoSEQ multiplex PCR, the repertoire was profiled, and TCRdb retains in-frame clones only, with some absent. This sample has about 75,000 clones, with around 87% found just once. The ends were cut back, 0 bases at V and 6 bases at J, with 12 bases in the middle. This CDR3 has 16 amino acids. Looked up from germline, CDR1 is MGHDK and CDR2 is SYGVNS. The rearrangement links TRBV25-1 to TRBJ1-6; D uncertain. The source material was peripheral blood, sampled 28 days after the second AZD1222 dose. This TCR derives from an adult who received the AZD1222 COVID-19 vaccine. The CDR3 protein is CASSEYSNSLNSPLHF. CDR3 DNA sequence: TGTGCCAGCAGTGAATATAGTAACAGCCTTAATTCACCCCTCCACTTT.